These 21 T cell receptor beta chains share one sample of origin, sequenced in a study of low-dose radiotherapy and immunotherapy resistance in tumors. Regarding time point: after trial treatment. Treatment specified: LDRT plus nivolumab, ipilimumab, low-dose cyclophosphamide and aspirin (RACIN trial). With TRAV- and TRBV-specific primers, first-strand cDNA was made, covering the alpha and beta chains. Both a constant-region primer and a V-primer adapter served to amplify TCRs across roughly 22 PCR cycles. Via MiXCR, TCRdb re-called the reads, giving one row per CDR3 protein. The sample has under 110,000 distinct CDR3 sequences, around 20% seen once; the top ten hold over 3.5%. The sample in question was PBMCs, obtained after low-dose radiotherapy plus immunotherapy. The origin of the receptors is a male donor with prostate cancer.

The chain joins TRBV29-1 to TRBJ2-7, with D possibly being TRBD1 or TRBD2 (5 bases each). The germline V gene has CDR1 SQVTM and CDR2 ANQGSEA. CDR3 length: 12 residues. Trimming left V 5 bases short and J 5 bases short, with 13 bases between. In DNA, the CDR3 is TGCAGCGTTACGGGACGCTCGAACGAGCAGTACTTC. As protein: CSVTGRSNEQYF.

This clonotype was detected many times. The chain links TRBV7-9 to TRBJ2-7, with 7 bases matching TRBD1. Germline CDR1 and CDR2: SEHNR and FQNEAQ (reference sequence). This CDR3 comprises 15 residues. Unmatched junction bases numbered 9, after V lost 3 bases and J lost 4 bases. The CDR3 DNA reads TGTGCCAGCAGCTTGGGACAGCAACCGCCTTACGAGCAGTACTTC. As protein: CASSLGQQPPYEQYF.

This clonotype occurred once. The chain uses TRBV3-1 and TRBJ1-1; D gene ambiguous. Germline lookup yields CDR1 LGHDT and CDR2 YNNKEL (reference sequence). The length of the CDR3 is 15 residues. V lost 3 bases, J lost 2 bases, and 13 bases lay in between. The CDR3 loop is CASSHYGKGNTEAFF. The CDR3 DNA follows: TGTGCCAGCAGCCATTACGGAAAGGGAAACACTGAAGCTTTCTTT.

The J gene is TRBJ2-3, the V gene TRBV20-1; 12 positions match TRBD2. This CDR3 has 16 amino acids. Losses at the gene ends were 7 bases for V and 5 bases for J; bases not matched to a gene: 13. Looked up from germline, CDR1 is DFQATT and CDR2 is SNEGSKA (reference sequence). The CDR3 sequence: CSGSLESTSGGDTQYF. DNA for the CDR3: TGCAGTGGGTCGCTCGAATCGACTAGCGGGGGAGATACGCAGTATTTT.

This clonotype came up many times. V is TRBV7-2 and J is TRBJ2-2, with 8 bases that match TRBD2. The CDR3 is 14 amino acids. Unmatched junction bases numbered 3, after V lost 5 bases and J lost 4 bases. The germline gives CDR1 SGHTA, CDR2 FQGNSA. The CDR3: CASSSSGATGELFF. In DNA, the CDR3 is TGTGCCAGCAGCAGTAGCGGGGCCACCGGGGAGCTGTTTTTT.

The chain recombines TRBV20-1 with TRBJ2-7; maybe TRBD2 (6 bases). The CDR3 is made up of 14 amino acids. Germline CDR1 reads DFQATT; CDR2 reads SNEGSKA (reference sequence). Trimming took off 4 bases at V and 8 bases at J, with 21 bases between the two ends. The CDR3 DNA sequence: TGCAGTGCTACCCGGGACTCCAATAGCCCTAAGCAGTACTTC. It encodes CSATRDSNSPKQYF.

This clonotype was found many times. The V gene is TRBV6-1, the J gene TRBJ2-5, with TRBD2 as a possible D gene (5 bases). Germline CDR1 is MNHNS and CDR2 is SASEGT. CDR3 size: 12 residues. V was shortened by 6 bases and J by 3 bases, with 8 bases between the two germline ends. The CDR3: CASRVGEETQYF. CDR3 nucleotide sequence: TGTGCCAGCAGGGTCGGGGAAGAGACCCAGTACTTC.

This clonotype appeared a few times. This chain joins TRBV4-3 and TRBJ2-5; D unclear. Trimming pared 4 bases from V and 5 bases from J, leaving 20 bases between. The CDR3 is made up of 16 amino acids. CDR1 and CDR2 from the germline V gene are LGHNA and YSLEER. CDR3 loop: CASSRLVGPLGETQYF. The CDR3, as DNA: TGCGCCAGCAGCCGTTTAGTTGGACCCCTAGGCGAGACCCAGTACTTC.

This clonotype occurred many times. CDR3: CASSQTGRTNEKLFF. The CDR3 DNA sequence: TGCGCCAGCAGCCAGACGGGGAGAACTAATGAAAAACTGTTTTTT. The chain is built from TRBV4-1 and TRBJ1-4; D unresolved. V gave up 3 bases and J gave up 1 base, with 9 bases separating them. Germline assignment: CDR1 MGHRA and CDR2 YSYEKL. This CDR3 region has 15 residues.

This clonotype was detected many times. The V call is TRBV18, the J call TRBJ1-1; 9 nucleotides agree with TRBD1. The V and J ends lost 1 base and 5 bases, in that order; junction bases with no gene match: 5. Germline assignment: CDR1 KGHSH and CDR2 LQKENI. The CDR3 consists of 15 residues. DNA of the CDR3: TGTGCCAGCTCACCACTTGACAGGGGGAGGACTGAAGCTTTCTTT. Protein sequence: CASSPLDRGRTEAFF. Full variable domain (missing parts from reference TRBV18 and TRBJ1-1): NAGVMQNPRHLVRRRGQEARLRCSPMKGHSHVYWYRQLPEEGLKFMVYLQKENIIDESGMPKERFSAEFPKEGPSILRIQQVVRGDSAAYFCASSPLDRGRTEAFFGQGTRLTVV.

As DNA, the CDR3 is TGTGCCAGCAGCCAAGATCGGCCAGGACTGGCGGGCCTGAGCACAGATACGCAGTATTTT. The encoded protein is CASSQDRPGLAGLSTDTQYF. The chain recombines TRBV14 with TRBJ2-3; a weak D match, TRBD2 (5 bases). This CDR3 has 20 amino acids. Looked up from germline, CDR1 is SGHDN and CDR2 is FVKESK. V dropped 0 bases and J dropped 0 bases, with 22 bases sitting between them.

This clonotype was detected many times. The chain is built from TRBV20-1 and TRBJ2-7, with TRBD2 matching 9 bases. The germline CDR1 and CDR2 sequences are DFQATT and SNEGSKA (reference sequence). The J segment lost 9 bases and the V segment lost 0 bases, leaving 6 bases of the junction unmatched. This CDR3 contains 13 residues. The CDR3 sequence is CSARDVSGGAQYF. CDR3 bases: TGCAGTGCTAGAGATGTTAGCGGGGGTGCGCAGTACTTC.

This clonotype was observed at least ten times. V gene TRBV2 combines with J gene TRBJ2-5; D might be TRBD1 or TRBD2, each matching 5 bases. Germline-derived CDR1 and CDR2 are SNHLY and FYNNEI. V lost 1 base and J lost 0, with 15 bases in between. The CDR3 consists of 17 residues. CDR3 nucleotide sequence: TGTGCCAGCAGTGAAGGGGGGTTCGCGAGGAACCAAGAGACCCAGTACTTC. Encoded protein: CASSEGGFARNQETQYF.

This clonotype was observed at least ten times. The V and J genes are TRBV29-1 and TRBJ2-1, with D tentatively TRBD2 (6 bases). The length of the CDR3 is 15 residues. In germline, CDR1 is SQVTM, CDR2 ANQGSEA. V dropped 1 base and J dropped 4 bases, with 14 bases sitting between them. The chain's CDR3 is CSVEGWGGVYNEQFF. The DNA of the CDR3 is TGCAGCGTTGAAGGATGGGGCGGGGTATACAATGAGCAGTTCTTC.

This clonotype was seen repeatedly, ten times or more. The chain carries TRBV18 and TRBJ2-3; D assignment may be TRBD1 or TRBD2 (6 bases each). Germline-derived CDR1 and CDR2 are KGHSH and LQKENI. CDR3 length: 14 amino acids. V was shortened by 3 bases and J by 6 bases, with 13 bases between the two germline ends. The CDR3 loop reads CASSPSGAGDTQYF. CDR3 coding DNA: TGTGCCAGCTCACCGTCGGGGGCCGGGGATACGCAGTATTTT.

This clonotype was recorded a few times. The V gene is TRBV10-3, the J gene TRBJ1-6, with 7 bases lining up with TRBD1. Germline CDR1 ENHRY, CDR2 SYGVKD. V was clipped by 3 bases and J by 3 bases; unmatched bases: 5. CDR3 size: 16 residues. CDR3 nucleotide sequence: TGTGCCATCAGTGATACAACAGGGGTCTATAATTCACCCCTCCACTTT. Amino acids: CAISDTTGVYNSPLHF.

On this clonotype: A much larger clone differs by one base, so this may be a read error. The rearrangement uses TRBV25-1 and TRBJ2-7; D is perhaps TRBD1 or TRBD2 (5 bases each). The germline V gene encodes CDR1 MGHDK and CDR2 SYGVNS. Trimming stripped 2 bases from V and 7 bases from J, with 18 bases between. The CDR3 is made up of 15 amino acids. This chain's CDR3 is CASSELGTTNNEQYF. CDR3 bases: TGTGCCAGCAGTGAACTTGGGACGACAAACAATGAGCAGTACTTC.

This clonotype was observed at least ten times. The chain uses TRBV18 and TRBJ2-7; a weak D match, TRBD2 (5 bases). The CDR3 runs to 15 residues. Germline assignment: CDR1 KGHSH and CDR2 LQKENI. V lost 0 bases, J lost 4 bases, and 13 bases lay in between. CDR3 bases: TGTGCCAGCTCACCACCAGGCAGAGCGGCTTACGAGCAGTACTTC. Translation: CASSPPGRAAYEQYF.

V is TRBV9 and J is TRBJ2-2; D might be TRBD1 or TRBD2, each matching 6 bases. V gave up 0 bases and J gave up 5 bases, with 32 bases separating them. CDR1 SGDLS and CDR2 YYNGEE come from the germline V gene. This CDR3 spans 22 amino acids. CDR3 nucleotides: TGTGCCAGCAGCGTAGAAGCTGCGGGACATACCCGATTGTATTCGAGGACCGGGGAGCTGTTTTTT. It encodes CASSVEAAGHTRLYSRTGELFF.

In this sample, this clonotype turned up a few times. J is TRBJ1-1 and V is TRBV5-1; weak D call: TRBD1 (5 bases). The germline CDR1 and CDR2 sequences are SGHRS and YFSETQ. The V end was cut by 4 bases, the J end by 6 bases, with 16 bases between. There are 14 residues in the CDR3. The CDR3 DNA reads TGCGCCAGCAGCCCCATACAGGCGGGTGCTGAAGCTTTCTTT. It codes for CASSPIQAGAEAFF.

This clonotype was recorded many times. The chain recombines TRBV7-8 with TRBJ2-4, with 7 bases matching TRBD1. The CDR3 is made up of 14 amino acids. With V trimmed by 5 bases and J by 7 bases, 8 bases remained unmatched. Germline CDR1 and CDR2: SGHVS and FQNEAQ. CDR3 coding DNA: TGTGCCAGCAGCCCCTCGACAGGGTGGAACATTCAGTACTTC. Translated, it gives CASSPSTGWNIQYF.